The 28 T cell receptor beta chains reported below all come from one sample, sequenced in a study of tumor-infiltrating lymphocytes in oesophageal squamous cell carcinoma. TCRdb fed the PCR reads into MiXCR, producing one record per CDR3 protein. The sample yields 15,000 to 20,000 distinct CDR3 sequences, 40% to 55% seen once. The sequencing sample was made of esophageal tumor tissue. These receptors were taken from a male donor with esophageal squamous cell carcinoma.

This clonotype occurred many times. The V gene is TRBV11-2, the J gene TRBJ2-4, with 10 bases that match TRBD2. The ends lost 5 bases at V and 0 bases at J; junction bases unmatched: 7. This CDR3 is built from 17 residues. Germline V gene sequence: CDR1 SGHAT, CDR2 FQNNGV. CDR3: CASSGDTSGIAKNIQYF. CDR3 nucleotides: TGTGCCAGCAGCGGGGACACTAGCGGGATAGCCAAAAACATTCAGTACTTC.

This clonotype came up a few times. DNA of the CDR3: TGTGCCAGCAGCCCAATATGGGAGAATGAGCAGTTCTTC. It is translated as CASSPIWENEQFF. This chain links TRBV7-8 with TRBJ2-1, with a weak D call TRBD2 (5 bases). Germline V gives CDR1 SGHVS, CDR2 FQNEAQ. V was trimmed by 5 bases and J by 7 bases, leaving 12 bases between them. The CDR3 covers 13 residues.

Concerning this clonotype: The junction does not match germline at one end; this may be a read error. The chain couples TRBV28 to TRBJ2-1; D is perhaps TRBD2 (7 bases). The CDR3 is 17 residues long. CDR1 and CDR2 (germline): MDHEN, SYDVKM. In DNA form, the CDR3 reads TGTGCCAGCAGCATAGACTTACCGGGGGGCAATAATTCACCCCTCCACTTC. Protein: CASSIDLPGGNNSPLHF.

The chain is built from TRBV18 and TRBJ2-1; tentatively, D is TRBD1 (6 bases). This CDR3 contains 15 residues. Germline V lookup: CDR1 KGHSH, CDR2 LQKENI. Trimming pared 3 bases from V and 5 bases from J, leaving 14 bases between. DNA for the CDR3: TGTGCCAGCTCACCCCGACAGGCCCAGGACAATGAGCAGTTCTTC. Protein sequence: CASSPRQAQDNEQFF.

V and J are TRBV6-6 and TRBJ2-6, with D tentatively TRBD1 (6 bases). The CDR3 has 17 residues. Between the trimmed V and J ends, which lost 5 bases and 0 bases, there was a span of 14 bases. CDR1 MNHNY and CDR2 SVGAGI come from the germline V gene (reference sequence). The CDR3 coding sequence is TGTGCCAGCAGTCGTCAGGGGCCTAACTCTGGGGCCAACGTCCTGACTTTC. The encoded protein is CASSRQGPNSGANVLTF.

The rearrangement links TRBV12-3 or TRBV12-4 to TRBJ2-5; D might be TRBD2 (6 bases). The tail of the sequence fits TRBJ2-1 better, so the J call may be wrong. The CDR3 is 14 residues long. The CDR3 DNA sequence: TGTGCCAGCATCCAGGAGGGAGGATCGAATGAGCAGTTCTTC. Its protein is CASIQEGGSNEQFF.

Comment on this clonotype: One end of the junction fails to match germline, which may point to a read error. This chain joins TRBV10-3 and TRBJ2-5, with a weak D call TRBD2 (7 bases). Germline assignment: CDR1 ENHRY and CDR2 SYGVKD. The CDR3 spans 15 residues. Here the CDR3 DNA reads TGTGCCATCCGCGGGGGCACAGAGGTCACCGGGGAGCTGTATTTT. Encoded protein: CAIRGGTEVTGELYF.

V gene TRBV11-2 combines with J gene TRBJ2-5; D not certain. Gene TRBJ2-1 matches the end of the DNA better, so the J call may be wrong. This CDR3 region has 13 residues. Germline CDR1 and CDR2: SGHAT and FQNNGV. Here the CDR3 DNA reads TGTGCCAGCAGCTTAGAGGACTACAATGAGCAGTTCTTC. Translated: CASSLEDYNEQFF.

This clonotype was observed a few times. This could be a read error, since a much larger clone is one nucleotide away. The gene calls are TRBV27 and TRBJ2-7; 8 positions agree with TRBD2. Trimming cost V 7 bases and J 7 bases; bases outside gene matches: 12. CDR1 MNHEY and CDR2 SMNVEV come from the germline V gene (reference sequence). The CDR3 extends over 14 amino acids. CDR3 in amino acids: CASTRAERGNEQYF. CDR3 DNA: TGTGCCAGCACGCGGGCGGAGCGGGGGAATGAGCAGTACTTC.

This clonotype ranks as medium-sized. The V gene is TRBV7-2, the J gene TRBJ2-7; 7 positions agree with TRBD1. This CDR3 spans 14 amino acids. Germline V gives CDR1 SGHTA, CDR2 FQGNSA. Germline trimming cut 1 base from V and 3 bases from J; bases unmatched to any gene: 3. The DNA of the CDR3 is TGTGCCAGCAGCTTAGACGGGACAGTCTACGAGCAGTACTTC. Encoded protein: CASSLDGTVYEQYF.

A few counts support this clonotype. CDR3 sequence: CASSHRTSGSGEQFF. In DNA, the CDR3 is TGTGCCAGCAGCCACCGGACTAGCGGGTCGGGTGAGCAGTTCTTC. This rearrangement joins TRBV7-2 to TRBJ2-1; TRBD2 matches at 11 bases. The CDR3 covers 15 residues. Germline V CDR1 and CDR2: SGHTA, FQGNSA. V trimming: 5 bases; J trimming: 9 bases; junction bases outside the gene matches: 9.

Only a few counts were recorded for this clonotype. A junction boundary mismatches the germline segment, possibly from a read error. The V gene is TRBV7-7, the J gene TRBJ2-1, with 9 bases matching TRBD2. Germline values: CDR1 SSHAT, CDR2 FNYEAQ (reference sequence). The CDR3 is made up of 15 amino acids. Here the CDR3 DNA reads TGTGCTAGCAGCCCCTCTAGCGGGAATAGGGGTGAGCAGTTCTTC. This codes for CASSPSSGNRGEQFF.

The rearrangement links TRBV6-1 to TRBJ2-4; 7 nucleotides align to TRBD1. The J segment lost 13 bases and the V segment lost 6 bases, leaving 12 bases of the junction unmatched. Germline V gene sequence: CDR1 MNHNS, CDR2 SASEGT. The CDR3 runs to 13 residues. CDR3 amino acids: CASSPTGSPNQYF. In DNA, the CDR3 is TGTGCCAGCAGCCCGACAGGGTCCCCCAACCAGTACTTC.

This clonotype occurred a few times. This sequence joins TRBV4-2 and TRBJ2-3, with 11 bases aligning to TRBD2. The CDR3 is 16 amino acids. Trimming at V came to 4 bases and at J to 0 bases, leaving 3 bases not matched to a gene. Germline V gene data show CDR1 as LGHNA and CDR2 as YNFKEQ. CDR3 DNA: TGTGCCAGCAGCCGACGGACTAGCGGGAGCACAGATACGCAGTATTTT. Its translation: CASSRRTSGSTDTQYF.

The chain links TRBV7-2 to TRBJ2-1; 10 bases are shared with TRBD1. This CDR3 has 16 amino acids. Trimming cost V 2 bases and J 6 bases; bases outside gene matches: 7. Germline V gives CDR1 SGHTA, CDR2 FQGNSA. CDR3 sequence: CASSLPGQGWGNEQFF. The DNA of the CDR3 is TGTGCCAGCAGCTTACCGGGACAGGGGTGGGGCAATGAGCAGTTCTTC.

The chain has TRBV2 and TRBJ2-7; 9 bases are a match to TRBD1. This CDR3 has 14 residues. Germline CDR1 reads SNHLY; CDR2 reads FYNNEI. The J segment lost 7 bases and the V segment lost 3 bases, leaving 7 bases of the junction unmatched. CDR3 protein: CASSDSDRGWEQYF. In nucleotides, the CDR3 is TGTGCCAGCAGTGATTCGGACAGGGGTTGGGAGCAGTACTTC.

Comment on this clonotype: Sequence at one end of the junction differs from germline and may be a read error. V usage is TRBV7-8 and J usage is TRBJ1-6; 7 nucleotides match TRBD1. CDR1 SGHVS and CDR2 FQNEAQ come from the germline V gene. The CDR3 contains 16 residues. The CDR3 protein is CASSLATGAFSYEQYF. DNA for the CDR3: TGTGCCAGCAGCTTAGCAACAGGGGCCTTCTCCTACGAGCAGTACTTT.

Of note for this clonotype: At one of its ends the junction is not consistent with the germline gene, which may arise from a read error. The rearrangement uses TRBV18 and TRBJ2-7; weak D call: TRBD1 (5 bases). The V gene's germline CDR1 is KGHSH and CDR2 LQKENI. The CDR3 loop spans 14 amino acids. The CDR3 loop reads CASCRAGYNPPLHF. For the CDR3, the DNA is TGTGCCAGCTGCAGGGCAGGTTATAATCCACCCCTCCACTTC.

The J gene is TRBJ1-3, the V gene TRBV20-1, with a possible D match to TRBD1 (5 bases). The germline V gene encodes CDR1 DFQATT and CDR2 SNEGSKA (reference sequence). V lost 6 bases and J lost 2, with 11 bases in between. The CDR3 contains 13 residues. The DNA of the CDR3 is TGCAGTGCGCGAAAAGGGGCTGGAAACACCATATATTTT. Its translation: CSARKGAGNTIYF.

This chain connects TRBV6-1 to TRBJ1-2, with TRBD1 matching 7 bases. There are 15 residues in the CDR3. The germline V gene encodes CDR1 MNHNS and CDR2 SASEGT. The trim removed 4 bases at V and 4 bases at J, leaving 9 bases unmatched. In DNA form, the CDR3 reads TGTGCCAGCAGTGTGACAGGGTCGGGGATCTATGGCTACACCTTC. As protein: CASSVTGSGIYGYTF.

As regards this clonotype: The CDR3 end shows no conserved phenylalanine or tryptophan, and so a read error is likely. Because the CDR3's place on the DNA is in doubt, the DNA is left out and the CDR3 is given as listed by TCRdb. The chain recombines TRBV6-1 with TRBJ1-1. The CDR3 comprises 18 residues, both ends counted. CDR1 is MNHNS and CDR2 is SASEGT in the germline V gene. This CDR3 is CASTVYSGRGTMSSTSGQ.

This clonotype showed up just once. This chain joins TRBV6-9 and TRBJ2-1, with D perhaps matching TRBD1 or TRBD2 (6 bases each). TRBJ2-7 explains the end of the DNA better; the J call may be wrong. From germline, CDR1 is MNHGY and CDR2 SVAAGI. The CDR3 sequence is 12 residues long. The CDR3 DNA is TGTGCCTTTAAGGGGGGCAGGGACGAGCAGTACTTC. Its translation is CAFKGGRDEQYF.

For this clonotype: This sequence may be a read error, since a much larger clone differs from it by one base. J is TRBJ2-5 and V is TRBV5-1, with no clear D. The germline V gene has CDR1 SGHRS and CDR2 YFSETQ. The CDR3 has 14 residues. With 4 bases removed from V and 11 bases from J, the gap between germline ends came to 21 bases. Written as DNA, the CDR3 is TGCGCCAGCAGCGACCGGACCGGTTGGAATGAGCAGTACTTC. It encodes CASSDRTGWNEQYF.

The rearrangement links TRBV7-3 to TRBJ2-3; maybe TRBD2 (7 bases). Germline V CDR1 and CDR2: SGHTA, FQGTGA. Trimming took off 5 bases at V and 6 bases at J, with 21 bases between the two ends. The CDR3 totals 16 residues. CDR3 sequence: CASSPLLWGGLDTQYF. In nucleotides, the CDR3 is TGTGCCAGCAGCCCCCTTTTGTGGGGGGGCTTGGATACGCAGTATTTT. Full variable domain (missing parts from reference TRBV7-3 and TRBJ2-3): GAGVSQTPSNKVTEKGKYVELRCDPISGHTALYWYRQSLGQGPEFLIYFQGTGAADDSGLPNDRFFAVRPEGSVSTLKIQRTERGDSAVYLCASSPLLWGGLDTQYFGPGTRLTVL.

This clonotype turned up a few times. The chain joins TRBV7-2 to TRBJ2-1; TRBD2 agrees at 11 bases. The CDR3 length is 16 residues. The V gene's germline CDR1 is SGHTA and CDR2 FQGNSA. V dropped 6 bases and J dropped 5; count of bases not matched to a gene: 9. As DNA, the CDR3 is TGTGCCAGCAGGTTCTCTAGCGGGAGGCCGAACAATGAGCAGTTCTTC. Its protein is CASRFSSGRPNNEQFF.

This clonotype was observed at least ten times. This rearrangement joins TRBV25-1 to TRBJ1-1; D is possibly TRBD1 (6 bases). The CDR3 extends over 15 amino acids. V lost 3 bases and J 4 bases, leaving 15 bases between the germline ends. Germline V CDR1 and CDR2: MGHDK, SYGVNS. This CDR3 reads CASSDPTGLGTEAFF. The CDR3, as DNA: TGTGCCAGCAGTGATCCAACAGGGCTAGGCACTGAAGCTTTCTTT.

This clonotype was detected many times. This may be a read error: a much more frequent sequence differs by one nucleotide. The chain combines TRBV5-6 with TRBJ2-7, with 11 bases aligning to TRBD1. The V segment lost 2 bases and the J segment 7 bases; nucleotides outside the gene matches: 11. Germline V gene lookup returns CDR1 SGHDT and CDR2 YYEEEE. The CDR3 has 16 residues. CDR3 residues: CASSFSPGQGVREQYF. The CDR3 DNA reads TGTGCCAGCAGCTTTTCTCCGGGACAGGGGGTTAGAGAGCAGTACTTC.

V usage is TRBV6-9 and J usage is TRBJ2-6; D is possibly TRBD2 (5 bases). This CDR3 is 17 amino acids long. Looked up from germline, CDR1 is MNHGY and CDR2 is SVAAGI. The V gene lost 0 bases and the J gene lost 0 bases, with 9 bases spanning the gap. The CDR3 nucleotides read TGTGCCAGCAGTTATTCAGGGAGTTCCTCTGGGGCCAACGTCCTGACTTTC. It is translated as CASSYSGSSSGANVLTF.